These T cell receptor beta chains were read from a single sample in a study of T cell responses to AZD1222 COVID-19 vaccine. Sequencing used immunoSEQ multiplex PCR; TCRdb keeps in-frame clones, though not all of them. The table has more than 150,000 clones, approximately 94% seen once. The source material was peripheral blood, sampled 28 days after the second AZD1222 dose. Receptor source: an adult who received the AZD1222 COVID-19 vaccine. Both conserved end residues are part of each CDR3. D genes are given only for firm matches. Size tells how often a clone was seen (once, few, many) or the class of an expanded clone, and some rows leave it out.

j_gene | d_gene | abundance | v_gene | CDR3aa | CDR3nt
TRBJ1-1 | . | once | TRBV19 | CASSILTGEAFF | TGTGCCAGTAGTATTTTGACAGGTGAAGCTTTCTTT
TRBJ1-1 | . | . | TRBV19 | CASSISVNTEAFF | TGTGCCAGTAGTATCTCGGTGAACACTGAAGCTTTCTTT
TRBJ2-7 | . | . | TRBV24-1 | CATSDLDWGSEQYF | TGTGCCACCAGTGATTTGGATTGGGGGAGCGAGCAGTACTTC
TRBJ2-3 | . | . | TRBV5-4 | CASSLTGQNTQYF | TGTGCCAGCAGCCTTACGGGGCAAAATACGCAGTATTTT
TRBJ2-7 | . | . | TRBV6-5 | CASTRQSTYEQYF | TGTGCCAGCACTAGACAGAGCACTTACGAGCAGTACTTC
TRBJ1-1 | TRBD1 | . | TRBV11-3 | CASNLGVRGLDTEAFF | TGTGCTTCGAATCTTGGCGTCAGGGGGTTAGACACTGAAGCTTTCTTT
TRBJ2-7 | TRBD1 | . | TRBV3-1/TRBV3-2 | CASSQMPGTGIHEQYF | TGTGCCAGCAGCCAAATGCCCGGGACAGGGATCCACGAGCAGTACTTC
TRBJ1-2 | TRBD1 | . | TRBV18 | CASSTGDSYGYTF | TGTGCCAGCTCGACAGGGGATAGCTATGGCTACACCTTC
TRBJ2-3 | TRBD2 | . | TRBV7-8 | CASSSGLAVGADTQYF | TGTGCCAGCAGCTCGGGACTAGCGGTCGGAGCAGATACGCAGTATTTT
TRBJ2-7 | . | . | TRBV11-2 | CASSLVRGKKSYEQYF | TGTGCCAGCAGCTTAGTCCGGGGCAAAAAGTCCTACGAGCAGTACTTC
TRBJ1-1 | . | . | TRBV4-1 | CASSQDGSMNTEAFF | TGCGCCAGCAGCCAAGATGGCAGCATGAACACTGAAGCTTTCTTT
TRBJ1-1 | TRBD1 | . | TRBV27 | CASSLGTGGRTEAFF | TGTGCCAGCAGTTTAGGGACAGGGGGGAGGACTGAAGCTTTCTTT
TRBJ2-7 | TRBD2 | . | TRBV13 | CASSSHTSSGSYEQYF | TGTGCCAGCAGCTCCCACACCTCTAGCGGATCCTACGAGCAGTACTTC
TRBJ1-2 | . | . | TRBV6-6 | CASRRSGLQGTHGYTF | TGTGCCAGCAGGCGCTCTGGTTTACAGGGAACACATGGCTACACCTTC
TRBJ2-1 | . | . | TRBV21-1 | CASSKDQAGADNEQFF | TGTGCCAGCAGCAAAGACCAAGCGGGAGCGGACAATGAGCAGTTCTTC
TRBJ1-2 | . | . | TRBV12-3/TRBV12-4 | CASSQTVNYGYTF | TGTGCCAGCAGTCAGACAGTAAACTATGGCTACACCTTC
TRBJ2-1 | . | once | TRBV9 | CASSQTPGYNEQFF | TGTGCCAGCAGCCAAACCCCCGGGTACAATGAGCAGTTCTTC
TRBJ2-5 | TRBD2 | . | TRBV7-9 | CASSTPTLAGGETQYF | TGTGCCAGCAGCACCCCGACCCTAGCGGGGGGCGAGACCCAGTACTTC
TRBJ1-1 | . | . | TRBV2 | CARLDTLNTEAFF | TGTGCCAGACTGGACACCCTGAACACTGAAGCTTTCTTT
TRBJ2-7 | . | once | TRBV5-3 | CARSLSGNRPSDPNSSYEQYF | TGTGCCAGAAGCTTGTCGGGCAACCGGCCGTCCGATCCAAACTCAAGCTACGAGCAGTACTTC
TRBJ1-5 | . | . | TRBV12-5 | CASGNNQPQHF | TGTGCTAGTGGGAACAATCAGCCCCAGCATTTT
TRBJ1-4 | TRBD1 | once | TRBV19 | CASAQGAYQKLFF | TGTGCCAGCGCGCAGGGGGCGTATCAAAAACTGTTTTTT
TRBJ2-2 | . | . | TRBV14 | CASSHWTNTGELFF | TGTGCCAGCAGCCACTGGACCAACACCGGGGAGCTGTTTTTT
TRBJ1-5 | . | . | TRBV19 | CASSPTEYSNQPQHF | TGTGCCAGTAGCCCGACAGAGTATAGCAATCAGCCCCAGCATTTT
TRBJ1-6 | . | . | TRBV5-4 | CASSGENSPLHF | TGTGCCAGCAGTGGGGAGAATTCACCCCTCCACTTT
TRBJ1-3 | . | once | TRBV6-5 | CASSSGGARGNTIYF | TGTGCCAGCAGCTCGGGGGGGGCCCGAGGAAACACCATATATTTT
TRBJ2-2 | . | . | TRBV7-7 | CASSLSTGELFF | TGTGCCAGCAGCTTATCCACCGGGGAGCTGTTTTTT
TRBJ1-1 | TRBD1 | . | TRBV10-3 | CAISDLGGRTDTEAFF | TGTGCCATCAGTGATTTAGGGGGCAGAACGGACACTGAAGCTTTCTTT
TRBJ2-7 | . | . | TRBV15 | CATSREAATSSYEQYF | TGTGCCACCAGCAGAGAGGCTGCCACTAGCTCCTACGAGCAGTACTTC
TRBJ1-2 | TRBD1 | . | TRBV5-1 | CASSSPQTGNYGYTF | TGCGCCAGCAGCTCGCCCCAGACAGGGAACTATGGCTACACCTTC
TRBJ2-5 | TRBD2 | . | TRBV7-6 | CASSFVSGGSETQYF | TGTGCCAGCAGCTTTGTGAGCGGGGGGTCCGAGACCCAGTACTTC
TRBJ2-1 | TRBD2 | . | TRBV28 | CASKPGGTSGSRYVQFF | TGTGCCAGCAAACCCGGGGGGACTAGCGGGAGTAGGTACGTGCAGTTCTTC
TRBJ2-1 | TRBD2 | . | TRBV19 | CASSIARLAENNEQFF | TGTGCCAGTAGTATAGCGCGACTAGCGGAGAACAATGAGCAGTTCTTC
TRBJ1-3 | . | . | TRBV21-1 | CASSKGNTHLSGNTIYF | TGTGCCAGCAGCAAAGGAAACACCCATCTCTCTGGAAACACCATATATTTT
TRBJ1-1 | . | . | TRBV5-4 | CASSLHGPNTEAFF | TGTGCCAGCAGCTTACATGGACCGAACACTGAAGCTTTCTTT
TRBJ2-7 | . | . | TRBV7-3 | CASSWFEGGEQYF | TGTGCCAGCAGCTGGTTCGAGGGAGGTGAGCAGTACTTC
TRBJ1-1 | . | . | TRBV29-1 | CSVQGLDRGHTEAFF | TGCAGCGTTCAAGGCTTAGATCGGGGGCACACTGAAGCTTTCTTT
TRBJ1-5 | . | few | TRBV7-9 | CASSLGQGSQPQHF | TGTGCCAGCAGCTTAGGCCAGGGGAGTCAGCCCCAGCATTTT
TRBJ2-5 | . | once | TRBV12-3/TRBV12-4 | CASSPRTTQYF | TGTGCCAGCAGCCCTCGGACAACCCAGTACTTC